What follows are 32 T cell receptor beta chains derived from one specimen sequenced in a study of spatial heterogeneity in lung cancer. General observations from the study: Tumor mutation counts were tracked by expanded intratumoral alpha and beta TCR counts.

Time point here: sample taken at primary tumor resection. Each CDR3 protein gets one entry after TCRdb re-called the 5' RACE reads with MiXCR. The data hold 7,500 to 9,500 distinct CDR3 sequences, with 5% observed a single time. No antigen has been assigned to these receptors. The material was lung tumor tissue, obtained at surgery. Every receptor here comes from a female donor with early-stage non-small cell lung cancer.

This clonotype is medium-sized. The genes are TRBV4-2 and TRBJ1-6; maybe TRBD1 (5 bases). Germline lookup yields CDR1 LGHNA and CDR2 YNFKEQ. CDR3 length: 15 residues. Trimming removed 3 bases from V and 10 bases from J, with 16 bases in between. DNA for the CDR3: TGTGCCAGCAGCCAGACACCCGCAGGGTTCTCACCCCTCCACTTT. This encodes CASSQTPAGFSPLHF.

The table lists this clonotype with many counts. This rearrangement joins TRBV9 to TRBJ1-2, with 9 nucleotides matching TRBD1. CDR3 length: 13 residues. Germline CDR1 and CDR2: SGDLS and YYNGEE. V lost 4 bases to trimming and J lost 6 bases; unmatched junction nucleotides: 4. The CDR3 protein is CASSYRDRDGYTF. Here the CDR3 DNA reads TGTGCCAGCAGCTACCGGGACAGGGATGGCTACACCTTC.

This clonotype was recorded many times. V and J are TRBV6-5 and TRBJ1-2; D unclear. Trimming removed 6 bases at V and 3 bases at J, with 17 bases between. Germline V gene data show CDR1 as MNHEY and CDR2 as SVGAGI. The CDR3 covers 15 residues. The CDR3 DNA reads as TGTGCCAGCAGCCCTAAACTGCGGTTTCACTATGGCTACACCTTC. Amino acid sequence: CASSPKLRFHYGYTF.

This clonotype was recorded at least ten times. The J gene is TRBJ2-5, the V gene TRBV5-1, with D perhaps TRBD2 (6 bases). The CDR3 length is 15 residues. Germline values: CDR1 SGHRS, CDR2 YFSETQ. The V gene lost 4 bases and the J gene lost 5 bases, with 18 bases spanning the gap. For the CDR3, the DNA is TGCGCCAGCAGCGGCGGGGAAGGCATCGGGGAGACCCAGTACTTC. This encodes CASSGGEGIGETQYF.

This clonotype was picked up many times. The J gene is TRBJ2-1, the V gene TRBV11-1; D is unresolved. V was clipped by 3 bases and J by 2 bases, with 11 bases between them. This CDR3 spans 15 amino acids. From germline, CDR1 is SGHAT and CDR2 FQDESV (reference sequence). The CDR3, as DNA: TGTGCCAGCAGCTTGGCCGGGTATGCCTACAATGAGCAGTTCTTC. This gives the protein CASSLAGYAYNEQFF.

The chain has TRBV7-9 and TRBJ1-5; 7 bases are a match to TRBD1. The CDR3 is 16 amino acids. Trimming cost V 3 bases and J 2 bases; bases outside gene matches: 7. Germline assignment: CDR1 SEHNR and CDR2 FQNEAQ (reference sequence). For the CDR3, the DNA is TGTGCCAGCAGCTTGGGGGAGGGGGCCCGCAATCAGCCCCAGCATTTT. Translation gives CASSLGEGARNQPQHF.

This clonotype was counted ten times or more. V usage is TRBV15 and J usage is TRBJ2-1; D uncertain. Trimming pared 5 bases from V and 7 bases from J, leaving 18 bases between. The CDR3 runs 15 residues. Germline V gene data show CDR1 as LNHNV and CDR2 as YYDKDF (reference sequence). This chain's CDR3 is CATSPGPLSGNEQFF. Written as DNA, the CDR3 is TGTGCCACCAGCCCAGGACCCCTTAGTGGGAATGAGCAGTTCTTC.

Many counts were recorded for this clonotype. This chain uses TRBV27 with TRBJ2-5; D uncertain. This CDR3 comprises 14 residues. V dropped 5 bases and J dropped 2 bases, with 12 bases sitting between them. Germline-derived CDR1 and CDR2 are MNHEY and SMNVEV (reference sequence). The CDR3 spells CASSPLTVQETQYF. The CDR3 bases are TGTGCCAGCAGTCCATTGACGGTACAAGAGACCCAGTACTTC.

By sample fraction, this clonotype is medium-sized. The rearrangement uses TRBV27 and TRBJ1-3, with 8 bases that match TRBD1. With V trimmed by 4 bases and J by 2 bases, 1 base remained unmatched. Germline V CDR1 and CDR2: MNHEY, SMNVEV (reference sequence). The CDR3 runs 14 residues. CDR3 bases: TGTGCCAGCAGTTCGACAGGGGCTGGAAACACCATATATTTT. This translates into CASSSTGAGNTIYF.

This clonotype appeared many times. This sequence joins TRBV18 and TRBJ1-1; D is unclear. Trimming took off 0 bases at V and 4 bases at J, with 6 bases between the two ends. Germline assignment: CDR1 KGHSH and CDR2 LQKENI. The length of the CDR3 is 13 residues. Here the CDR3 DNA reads TGTGCCAGCTCACCACCCGTTCTCACTGAAGCTTTCTTT. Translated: CASSPPVLTEAFF.

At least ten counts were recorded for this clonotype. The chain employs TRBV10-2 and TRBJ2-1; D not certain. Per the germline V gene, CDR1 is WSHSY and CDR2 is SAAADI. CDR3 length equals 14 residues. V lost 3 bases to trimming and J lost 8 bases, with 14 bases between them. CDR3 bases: TGCGCCAGCAGTGATACCGAGAGGCTCGATGAGCAGTTCTTC. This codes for CASSDTERLDEQFF.

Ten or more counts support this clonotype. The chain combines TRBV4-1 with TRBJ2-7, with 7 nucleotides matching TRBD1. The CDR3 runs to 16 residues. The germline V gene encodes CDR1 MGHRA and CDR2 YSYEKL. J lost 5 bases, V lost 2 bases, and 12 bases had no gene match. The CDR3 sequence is CASSQTDRVNFHEQYF. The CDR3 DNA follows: TGCGCCAGCAGCCAAACCGACAGGGTCAACTTTCACGAGCAGTACTTC.

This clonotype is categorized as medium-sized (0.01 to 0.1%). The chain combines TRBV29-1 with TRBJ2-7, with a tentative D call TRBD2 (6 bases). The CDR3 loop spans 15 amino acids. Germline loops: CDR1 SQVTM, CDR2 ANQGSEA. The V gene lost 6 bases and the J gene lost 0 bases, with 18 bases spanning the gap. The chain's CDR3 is CSVEIWDLSSYEQYF. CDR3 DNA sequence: TGCAGCGTCGAAATATGGGACTTGAGCTCCTACGAGCAGTACTTC.

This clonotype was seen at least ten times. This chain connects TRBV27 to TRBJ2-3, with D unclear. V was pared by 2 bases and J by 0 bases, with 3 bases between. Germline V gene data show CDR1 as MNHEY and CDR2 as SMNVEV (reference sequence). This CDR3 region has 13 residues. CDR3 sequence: CASSLTSTDTQYF. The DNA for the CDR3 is TGTGCCAGCAGTTTAACTAGCACAGATACGCAGTATTTT.

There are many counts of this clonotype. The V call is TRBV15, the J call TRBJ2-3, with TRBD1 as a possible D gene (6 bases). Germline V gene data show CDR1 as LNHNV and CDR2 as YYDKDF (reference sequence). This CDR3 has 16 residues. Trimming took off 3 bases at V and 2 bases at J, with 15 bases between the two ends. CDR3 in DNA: TGTGCCACCAGCAGCTTAAGAGGGGGAGACACAGATACGCAGTATTTT. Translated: CATSSLRGGDTDTQYF.

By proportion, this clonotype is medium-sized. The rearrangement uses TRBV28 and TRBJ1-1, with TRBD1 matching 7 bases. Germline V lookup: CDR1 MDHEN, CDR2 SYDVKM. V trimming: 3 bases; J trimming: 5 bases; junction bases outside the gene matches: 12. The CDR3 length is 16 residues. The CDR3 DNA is TGTGCCAGCAGTTTCCAGCTCGGGACAGCCGCTACTGAAGCTTTCTTT. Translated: CASSFQLGTAATEAFF.

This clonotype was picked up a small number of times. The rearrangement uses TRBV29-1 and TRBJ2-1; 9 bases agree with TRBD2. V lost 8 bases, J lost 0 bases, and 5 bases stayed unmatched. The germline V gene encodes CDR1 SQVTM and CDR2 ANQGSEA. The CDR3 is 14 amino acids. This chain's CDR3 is CSLSSGSSYNEQFF. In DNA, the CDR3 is TGCAGCCTTAGTAGCGGGAGCTCCTACAATGAGCAGTTCTTC.

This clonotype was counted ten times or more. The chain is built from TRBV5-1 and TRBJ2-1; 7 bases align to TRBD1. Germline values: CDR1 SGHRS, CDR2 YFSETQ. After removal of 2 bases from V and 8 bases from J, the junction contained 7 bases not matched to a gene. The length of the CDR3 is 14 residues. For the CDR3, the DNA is TGCGCCAGCAGCTTAGGACAGGCCGAGGATGAGCAGTTCTTC. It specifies CASSLGQAEDEQFF. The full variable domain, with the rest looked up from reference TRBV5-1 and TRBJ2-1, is KAGVTQTPRYLIKTRGQQVTLSCSPISGHRSVSWYQQTPGQGLQFLFEYFSETQRNKGNFPGRFSGRQFSNSRSEMNVSTLELGDSALYLCASSLGQAEDEQFFGPGTRLTVL.

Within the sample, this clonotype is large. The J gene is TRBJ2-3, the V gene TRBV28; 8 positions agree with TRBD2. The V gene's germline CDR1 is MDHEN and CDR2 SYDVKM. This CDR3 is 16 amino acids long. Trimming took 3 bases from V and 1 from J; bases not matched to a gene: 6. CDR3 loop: CASSFWAGGGTDTQYF. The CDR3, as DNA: TGTGCCAGCAGTTTTTGGGCGGGAGGAGGCACAGATACGCAGTATTTT.

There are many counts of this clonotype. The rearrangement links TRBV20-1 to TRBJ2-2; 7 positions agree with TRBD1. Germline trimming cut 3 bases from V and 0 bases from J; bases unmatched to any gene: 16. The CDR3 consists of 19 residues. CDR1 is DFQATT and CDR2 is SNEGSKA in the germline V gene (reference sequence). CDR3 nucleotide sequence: TGCAGTGCTAGGAGTACGGGACAGAGACGACCCGCGAACACCGGGGAGCTGTTTTTT. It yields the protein CSARSTGQRRPANTGELFF.

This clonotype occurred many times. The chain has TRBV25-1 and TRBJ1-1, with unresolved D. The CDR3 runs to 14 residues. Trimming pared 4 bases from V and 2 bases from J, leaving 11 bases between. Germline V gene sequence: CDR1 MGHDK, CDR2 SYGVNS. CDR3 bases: TGTGCCAGCAGTGCTCTTGACCGAAACACTGAAGCTTTCTTT. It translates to CASSALDRNTEAFF.

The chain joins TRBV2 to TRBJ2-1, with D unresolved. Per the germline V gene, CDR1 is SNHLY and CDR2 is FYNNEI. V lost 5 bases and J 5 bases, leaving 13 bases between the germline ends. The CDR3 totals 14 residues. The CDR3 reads CASSWRGRDNEQFF. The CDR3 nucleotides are TGTGCCAGCAGTTGGCGCGGAAGAGACAATGAGCAGTTCTTC.

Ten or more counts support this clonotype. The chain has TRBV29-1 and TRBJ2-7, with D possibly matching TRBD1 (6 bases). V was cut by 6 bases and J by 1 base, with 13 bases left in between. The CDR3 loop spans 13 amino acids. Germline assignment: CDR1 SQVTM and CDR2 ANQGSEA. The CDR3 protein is CSVGITGSYEQYF. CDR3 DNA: TGCAGCGTGGGTATCACAGGGTCCTACGAGCAGTACTTC.

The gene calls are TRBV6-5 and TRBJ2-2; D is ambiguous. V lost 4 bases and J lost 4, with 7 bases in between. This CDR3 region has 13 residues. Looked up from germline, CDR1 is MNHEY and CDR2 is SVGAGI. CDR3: CASSSWVTGELFF. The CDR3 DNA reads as TGTGCCAGCAGTTCATGGGTCACCGGGGAGCTGTTTTTT.

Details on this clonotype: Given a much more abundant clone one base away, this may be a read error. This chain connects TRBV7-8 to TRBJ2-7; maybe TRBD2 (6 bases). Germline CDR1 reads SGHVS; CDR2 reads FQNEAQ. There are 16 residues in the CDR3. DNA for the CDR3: TGTACCAGCACCATGAGCACCCTAGCGCGTTCCTACGAGCAGTACTTC. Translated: CTSTMSTLARSYEQYF.

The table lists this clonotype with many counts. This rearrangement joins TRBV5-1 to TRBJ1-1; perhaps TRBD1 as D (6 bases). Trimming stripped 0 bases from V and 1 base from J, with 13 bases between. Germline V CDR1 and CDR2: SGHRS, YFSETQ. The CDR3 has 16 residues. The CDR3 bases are TGCGCCAGCAGCTTGGGTGGGGGCTCGGGGAACACTGAAGCTTTCTTT. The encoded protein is CASSLGGGSGNTEAFF.

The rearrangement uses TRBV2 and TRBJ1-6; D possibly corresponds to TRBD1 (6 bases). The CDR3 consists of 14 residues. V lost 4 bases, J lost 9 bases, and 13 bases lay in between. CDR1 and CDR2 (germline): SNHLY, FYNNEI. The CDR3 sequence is CASSVRGQTSPLHF. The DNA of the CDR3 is TGTGCCAGCAGTGTTCGAGGACAGACTTCACCCCTCCACTTT.

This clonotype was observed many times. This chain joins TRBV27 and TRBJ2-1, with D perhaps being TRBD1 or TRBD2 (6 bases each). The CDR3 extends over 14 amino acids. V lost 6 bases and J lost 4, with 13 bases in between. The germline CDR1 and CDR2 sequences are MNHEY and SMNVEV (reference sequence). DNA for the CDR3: TGTGCCAGCAGGATAGGGGGGTCGTACAATGAGCAGTTCTTC. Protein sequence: CASRIGGSYNEQFF.

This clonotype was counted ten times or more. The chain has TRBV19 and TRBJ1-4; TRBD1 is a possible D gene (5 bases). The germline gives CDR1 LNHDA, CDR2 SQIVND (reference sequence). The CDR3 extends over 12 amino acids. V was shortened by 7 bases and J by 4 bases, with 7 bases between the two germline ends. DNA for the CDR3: TGTGCCAGTACCAGGGTTAATGAAAAACTGTTTTTT. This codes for CASTRVNEKLFF.

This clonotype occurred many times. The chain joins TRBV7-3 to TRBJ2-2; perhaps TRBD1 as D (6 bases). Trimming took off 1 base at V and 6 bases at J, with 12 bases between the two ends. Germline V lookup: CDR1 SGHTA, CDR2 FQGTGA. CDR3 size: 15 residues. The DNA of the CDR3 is TGTGCCAGCAGCTTAAAGGGCCCAGGGGCCGGGGAGCTGTTTTTT. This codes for CASSLKGPGAGELFF.

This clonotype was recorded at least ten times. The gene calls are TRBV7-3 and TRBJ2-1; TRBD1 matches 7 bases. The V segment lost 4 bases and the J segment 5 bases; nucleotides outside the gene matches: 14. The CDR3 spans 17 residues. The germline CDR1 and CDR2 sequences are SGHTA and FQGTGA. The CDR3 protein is CASSSPPTGAIDNEQFF. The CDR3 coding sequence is TGTGCCAGCAGCTCGCCGCCCACAGGGGCCATAGACAATGAGCAGTTCTTC.

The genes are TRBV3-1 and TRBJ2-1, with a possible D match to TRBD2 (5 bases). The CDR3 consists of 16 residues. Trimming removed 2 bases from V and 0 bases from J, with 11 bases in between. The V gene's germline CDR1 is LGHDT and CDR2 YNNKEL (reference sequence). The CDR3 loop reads CASSQPSRSSYNEQFF. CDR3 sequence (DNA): TGTGCCAGCAGCCAACCTAGCCGGAGCTCCTACAATGAGCAGTTCTTC.